The 31 T cell receptor beta chains below come from one sample, sequenced in a study of shared clonotypes between healthy human individuals. Naive-designated CD8 cells lacked CD45RO, were positively enriched for CCR7, and omitted terminally differentiated effector memory CD45RA+ cells. TCRdb's table, derived via immunoSEQ multiplex PCR, lists solely in-frame clones and lacks some. The repertoire holds roughly 2,000,000 clones, over 85% seen once, with 0.95% to 1.5% in the top ten. Sequenced sample: naive CD8+ T cells sorted from blood. The receptors here all came from a man between 18 and 29 years old in good health.

This sequence joins TRBV2 and TRBJ2-7; tentative D call: TRBD2 (5 bases). The germline V and J ends were trimmed by 1 base and 3 bases, with 10 bases remaining between them. Looked up from germline, CDR1 is SNHLY and CDR2 is FYNNEI. The CDR3 has 14 residues. CDR3 in amino acids: CASSEGGEDYEQYF. CDR3 sequence (DNA): TGTGCCAGCAGTGAAGGGGGAGAGGACTACGAGCAGTACTTC.

The chain carries TRBV5-6 and TRBJ2-5; the D is unclear. The CDR3 has 14 residues. The V end lost 6 bases, the J end lost 5 bases, and 17 bases lay between the germline ends. CDR1 SGHDT and CDR2 YYEEEE come from the germline V gene. The CDR3 sequence: CASTSEGIQETQYF. The CDR3 DNA reads TGTGCCAGCACCTCAGAAGGGATCCAGGAGACCCAGTACTTC.

In regard to this clone: Within the sample, other DNA sequences also encode this same CDR3. The genes are TRBV29-1 and TRBJ2-7; 8 nucleotides align to TRBD1. The V gene end was trimmed by 5 bases and the J gene end by 1 base; junction bases not matched to a gene: 4. The CDR3 runs 13 residues. Germline CDR1 and CDR2: SQVTM and ANQGSEA. The CDR3 reads CSVLTGGSYEQYF. CDR3 nucleotide sequence: TGCAGCGTTCTTACAGGGGGTTCCTACGAGCAGTACTTC.

The V gene is TRBV6-1, the J gene TRBJ1-1; 9 nucleotides match TRBD1. Unmatched junction bases numbered 15, after V lost 1 base and J lost 6 bases. Looked up from germline, CDR1 is MNHNS and CDR2 is SASEGT. The CDR3 runs to 18 residues. The CDR3 coding sequence is TGTGCCAGCAGTGAAGACCCCGGGACAGGGCCGGTGTGGTCTGAAGCTTTCTTT. This gives the protein CASSEDPGTGPVWSEAFF.

J is TRBJ2-7 and V is TRBV5-6, with D possibly TRBD2 on 5 matching bases. The length of the CDR3 is 14 residues. Germline lookup yields CDR1 SGHDT and CDR2 YYEEEE. The ends were cut back, 0 bases at V and 5 bases at J, with 12 bases in the middle. The CDR3 reads CASSLGLEVHEQYF. The CDR3 DNA reads as TGTGCCAGCAGCTTGGGATTGGAGGTCCACGAGCAGTACTTC.

The chain couples TRBV5-6 to TRBJ2-7; 8 bases agree with TRBD2. The CDR3 runs 13 residues. V gave up 4 bases and J gave up 7 bases; unmatched junction bases: 7. The V gene's germline CDR1 is SGHDT and CDR2 YYEEEE. The CDR3 is CASSPEAGEEQYF. CDR3 in DNA: TGTGCCAGCAGCCCCGAAGCGGGGGAAGAGCAGTACTTC. The variable domain in full, completed from reference TRBV5-6 and TRBJ2-7, reads DAGVTQSPTHLIKTRGQQVTLRCSPKSGHDTVSWYQQALGQGPQFIFQYYEEEERQRGNFPDRFSGHQFPNYSSELNVNALLLGDSALYLCASSPEAGEEQYFGPGTRLTVT.

The V call is TRBV4-1, the J call TRBJ2-7, with 7 bases identical to TRBD2. V dropped 8 bases and J dropped 4; count of bases not matched to a gene: 5. The germline gives CDR1 MGHRA, CDR2 YSYEKL. The CDR3 runs to 12 residues. In DNA, the CDR3 is TGCGCCAGCTCGGGACTAACTTACGAGCAGTACTTC. This gives the protein CASSGLTYEQYF.

The chain couples TRBV5-6 to TRBJ1-1, with D unresolved. The CDR3 has 13 amino acids. Germline V lookup: CDR1 SGHDT, CDR2 YYEEEE. Trimming stripped 4 bases from V and 1 base from J, with 8 bases between. The CDR3 DNA reads as TGTGCCAGCAGCGACGGAACGAACACTGAAGCTTTCTTT. It yields the protein CASSDGTNTEAFF.

This chain connects TRBV9 to TRBJ1-1, with 7 bases lining up with TRBD1. This CDR3 comprises 14 residues. In germline, CDR1 is SGDLS, CDR2 YYNGEE. Germline trimming cut 3 bases from V and 3 bases from J; bases unmatched to any gene: 5. The CDR3 sequence: CASSGRQGDTEAFF. The CDR3 DNA sequence: TGTGCCAGCAGCGGTAGACAGGGTGACACTGAAGCTTTCTTT.

This rearrangement joins TRBV7-9 to TRBJ2-7, with 14 bases matching TRBD2. The ends lost 4 bases at V and 5 bases at J; junction bases unmatched: 7. This CDR3 comprises 16 residues. Germline V gene data show CDR1 as SEHNR and CDR2 as FQNEAQ (reference sequence). The CDR3 region is CASSYTGTSGRNEQYF. DNA for the CDR3: TGTGCCAGCAGCTATACCGGGACTAGCGGGAGAAACGAGCAGTACTTC.

This chain connects TRBV28 to TRBJ2-5; 7 bases line up with TRBD1. Per the germline V gene, CDR1 is MDHEN and CDR2 is SYDVKM. The V and J ends lost 11 bases and 5 bases, in that order; junction bases with no gene match: 14. The CDR3 has 14 amino acids. The CDR3 loop is CASSWLQGEETQYF. Written as DNA, the CDR3 is TGTGCCTCTAGTTGGCTCCAGGGGGAGGAGACCCAGTACTTC.

This chain links TRBV6-1 with TRBJ1-1; D gene ambiguous. V dropped 5 bases and J dropped 1 base, with 14 bases sitting between them. Germline loops: CDR1 MNHNS, CDR2 SASEGT. The CDR3 runs to 15 residues. The chain's CDR3 is CASSPRKTPNTEAFF. DNA for the CDR3: TGTGCCAGCAGTCCGAGAAAGACTCCGAACACTGAAGCTTTCTTT.

The rearrangement joins TRBV11-2 to TRBJ1-6; TRBD1 agrees at 8 bases. Unmatched junction bases numbered 4, after V lost 3 bases and J lost 3 bases. Germline values: CDR1 SGHAT, CDR2 FQNNGV. The CDR3 has 16 residues. The CDR3 region has the DNA TGTGCCAGCAGCTTTCCAGGGGGCTACTATAATTCACCCCTCCACTTT. Translating gives CASSFPGGYYNSPLHF.

V usage is TRBV11-2 and J usage is TRBJ2-7, with D possibly matching TRBD1 (5 bases). The CDR3 length is 12 residues. Trimming took off 4 bases at V and 4 bases at J, with 8 bases between the two ends. CDR1 is SGHAT, CDR2 FQNNGV, per germline. As DNA, the CDR3 is TGTGCCAGCAGCTGGGGCAGATACGAGCAGTACTTC. This gives the protein CASSWGRYEQYF.

Concerning this clone: The sample carries other DNA sequences with the same CDR3. As DNA, the CDR3 is TGTGCCAGCAGTGAAGGAGGGTCCTACGAGCAGTACTTC. The encoded protein is CASSEGGSYEQYF. The V call is TRBV6-1, the J call TRBJ2-7, with a tentative D call TRBD2 (5 bases). This CDR3 is 13 amino acids long. Trimming left V 1 base short and J 1 base short, with 5 bases between. The germline V gene encodes CDR1 MNHNS and CDR2 SASEGT.

This CDR3 is CASSRTSASPLHF. The CDR3 region has the DNA TGTGCCAGCAGCCGGACGTCGGCTTCACCCCTCCACTTT. The V and J genes are TRBV28 and TRBJ1-6; D ambiguous. Germline loops: CDR1 MDHEN, CDR2 SYDVKM. This CDR3 spans 13 amino acids. Trimming removed 6 bases at V and 9 bases at J, with 12 bases between. Using reference TRBV28 and TRBJ1-6 for the parts outside the CDR3, the full variable domain is DVKVTQSSRYLVKRTGEKVFLECVQDMDHENMFWYRQDPGLGLRLIYFSYDVKMKEKGDIPEGYSVSREKKERFSLILESASTNQTSMYLCASSRTSASPLHFGNGTRLTVT.

A word on this clone: At one end, the junction sequence differs from germline, possibly due to a read error. V gene TRBV7-7 combines with J gene TRBJ1-2; 10 nucleotides agree with TRBD1. Germline lookup yields CDR1 SSHAT and CDR2 FNYEAQ (reference sequence). The length of the CDR3 is 16 residues. The CDR3 DNA is TGTGCTAGCAGCTTAGCCCCGACAGGGGGCCATAATGGCTACACCTTC. Translating it yields CASSLAPTGGHNGYTF. Full variable domain (rest looked up from reference TRBV7-7 and TRBJ1-2): GAGVSQSPRYKVTKRGQDVTLRCDPISSHATLYWYQQALGQGPEFLTYFNYEAQPDKSGLPSDRFSAERPEGSISTLTIQRTEQRDSAMYRCASSLAPTGGHNGYTFGSGTRLTVV.

Details on this clone: Other DNA sequences in this sample translate to the same CDR3. CDR3 region: CASSVGQTNTGELFF. The CDR3 region has the DNA TGTGCCAGCAGCGTGGGGCAGACGAACACCGGGGAGCTGTTTTTT. The V and J genes are TRBV9 and TRBJ2-2; a weak D match, TRBD1 (5 bases). CDR1 SGDLS and CDR2 YYNGEE come from the germline V gene. Trimming took 2 bases from V and 0 from J, leaving 8 bases between them. The CDR3 is 15 residues long.

The chain uses TRBV7-9 and TRBJ2-5; the D gene is possibly TRBD2 (7 bases). Between the trimmed V and J ends, which lost 5 bases and 2 bases, there was a span of 12 bases. CDR1 and CDR2 from the germline V gene are SEHNR and FQNEAQ (reference sequence). CDR3 length: 14 residues. The CDR3 nucleotides are TGTGCCAGCAGCCCGGCGGGGGCTCAAGAGACCCAGTACTTC. It yields the protein CASSPAGAQETQYF.

The chain links TRBV28 to TRBJ2-7; D ambiguous. The CDR3 contains 15 residues. CDR1 and CDR2 from the germline V gene are MDHEN and SYDVKM. The V end lost 3 bases, the J end lost 4 bases, and 16 bases lay between the germline ends. The DNA of the CDR3 is TGTGCCAGCAGTTTCTTCAGAGGTAGCCCATACGAGCAGTACTTC. This encodes CASSFFRGSPYEQYF.

This chain uses TRBV5-6 with TRBJ2-4, with TRBD1 identical over 8 bases. This CDR3 has 14 residues. V lost 2 bases, J lost 7 bases, and 5 bases stayed unmatched. CDR1 and CDR2 (germline): SGHDT, YYEEEE. The CDR3 loop reads CASSFATGANIQYF. CDR3 sequence (DNA): TGTGCCAGCAGCTTTGCGACAGGGGCCAACATTCAGTACTTC. Complete variable domain (other parts from reference TRBV5-6 and TRBJ2-4): DAGVTQSPTHLIKTRGQQVTLRCSPKSGHDTVSWYQQALGQGPQFIFQYYEEEERQRGNFPDRFSGHQFPNYSSELNVNALLLGDSALYLCASSFATGANIQYFGAGTRLSVL.

The chain links TRBV7-9 to TRBJ1-5; tentatively, D is TRBD1 (5 bases). Between the trimmed V and J ends, which lost 4 bases and 0 bases, there was a span of 7 bases. CDR3 length equals 14 residues. Germline CDR1 SEHNR, CDR2 FQNEAQ (reference sequence). CDR3 sequence: CASSWGDSNQPQHF. DNA of the CDR3: TGTGCCAGCAGCTGGGGGGATAGCAATCAGCCCCAGCATTTT.

The chain couples TRBV7-9 to TRBJ1-2; D unclear. The CDR3 length is 15 residues. CDR1 and CDR2 (germline): SEHNR, FQNEAQ (reference sequence). Trimming took off 1 base at V and 5 bases at J, with 14 bases between the two ends. This CDR3 reads CASSLGPATMYGYTF. In DNA form, the CDR3 reads TGTGCCAGCAGCTTAGGCCCAGCAACTATGTATGGCTACACCTTC.

This sequence joins TRBV27 and TRBJ2-4, with D unclear. Trimming took off 3 bases at V and 3 bases at J, with 6 bases between the two ends. From germline, CDR1 is MNHEY and CDR2 SMNVEV (reference sequence). The CDR3 extends over 13 amino acids. The CDR3 loop is CASSLGYKNIQYF. The DNA for the CDR3 is TGTGCCAGCAGTTTGGGGTACAAAAACATTCAGTACTTC.

This chain joins TRBV5-4 and TRBJ1-2, with unresolved D. The CDR3 has 11 residues. Trimming pared 4 bases from V and 5 bases from J, leaving 6 bases between. Per the germline V gene, CDR1 is SGHNT and CDR2 is YYREEE (reference sequence). The CDR3 protein is CASSGEYGYTF. In nucleotides, the CDR3 is TGTGCCAGCAGCGGTGAATATGGCTACACCTTC.

J is TRBJ2-7 and V is TRBV27; 8 bases are shared with TRBD2. The CDR3 is 15 residues long. The ends lost 5 bases at V and 6 bases at J; junction bases unmatched: 12. Germline loops: CDR1 MNHEY, CDR2 SMNVEV (reference sequence). CDR3 sequence reads: CASSTPPGLVSEQYF. In nucleotides, the CDR3 is TGTGCCAGCAGTACCCCTCCGGGACTAGTATCCGAGCAGTACTTC.

The rearrangement links TRBV18 to TRBJ1-2; TRBD1 matches 8 bases. Germline CDR1 and CDR2: KGHSH and LQKENI. The trim removed 4 bases at V and 4 bases at J, leaving 11 bases unmatched. This CDR3 contains 16 residues. The DNA of the CDR3 is TGTGCCAGCTCACGGATTGACAGGGGAGATCGCTATGGCTACACCTTC. It translates to CASSRIDRGDRYGYTF. The full variable domain, completed using reference TRBV18 and TRBJ1-2, is NAGVMQNPRHLVRRRGQEARLRCSPMKGHSHVYWYRQLPEEGLKFMVYLQKENIIDESGMPKERFSAEFPKEGPSILRIQQVVRGDSAAYFCASSRIDRGDRYGYTFGSGTRLTVV.

The V and J genes are TRBV6-5 and TRBJ1-2; D unresolved. The CDR3 covers 11 residues. CDR1 and CDR2 from the germline V gene are MNHEY and SVGAGI. V was trimmed by 2 bases and J by 8 bases, leaving 6 bases between them. CDR3 protein: CASSYQGGYTF. DNA for the CDR3: TGTGCCAGCAGTTACCAAGGGGGCTACACCTTC.

This chain links TRBV7-2 with TRBJ2-3, with a tentative D call TRBD1 (5 bases). Germline lookup yields CDR1 SGHTA and CDR2 FQGNSA. Trimming cost V 5 bases and J 4 bases, with 16 bases left between them. The CDR3 spans 15 residues. The CDR3 region is CASSQEPWGADTQYF. Written as DNA, the CDR3 is TGTGCCAGCAGCCAAGAACCCTGGGGCGCAGATACGCAGTATTTT. The full variable domain, its missing parts supplied by reference TRBV7-2 and TRBJ2-3, is GAGVSQSPSNKVTEKGKDVELRCDPISGHTALYWYRQSLGQGLEFLIYFQGNSAPDKSGLPSDRFSAERTGGSVSTLTIQRTQQEDSAVYLCASSQEPWGADTQYFGPGTRLTVL.

The chain links TRBV4-3 to TRBJ2-1, with 7 bases identical to TRBD1. Germline V CDR1 and CDR2: LGHNA, YSLEER. With 3 bases clipped from V and 10 bases from J, the junction kept 18 bases outside the gene matches. The CDR3 loop spans 17 amino acids. CDR3 in amino acids: CASSQERTAHQGDEQFF. The CDR3 region has the DNA TGCGCCAGCAGCCAGGAAAGGACAGCCCATCAGGGGGACGAGCAGTTCTTC.

This clone came up once. The chain couples TRBV28 to TRBJ1-6; 10 nucleotides agree with TRBD1. The germline gives CDR1 MDHEN, CDR2 SYDVKM. V gave up 1 base and J gave up 14 bases; unmatched junction bases: 11. The CDR3 covers 16 residues. The CDR3 DNA reads as TGTGCCAGCAGTTTATCTATTGAGACAGGGGGCTTATCCCTCCACTTT. Its translation: CASSLSIETGGLSLHF. The variable domain in full, with the rest retrieved from reference TRBV28 and TRBJ1-6, is DVKVTQSSRYLVKRTGEKVFLECVQDMDHENMFWYRQDPGLGLRLIYFSYDVKMKEKGDIPEGYSVSREKKERFSLILESASTNQTSMYLCASSLSIETGGLSLHFGNGTRLTVT.